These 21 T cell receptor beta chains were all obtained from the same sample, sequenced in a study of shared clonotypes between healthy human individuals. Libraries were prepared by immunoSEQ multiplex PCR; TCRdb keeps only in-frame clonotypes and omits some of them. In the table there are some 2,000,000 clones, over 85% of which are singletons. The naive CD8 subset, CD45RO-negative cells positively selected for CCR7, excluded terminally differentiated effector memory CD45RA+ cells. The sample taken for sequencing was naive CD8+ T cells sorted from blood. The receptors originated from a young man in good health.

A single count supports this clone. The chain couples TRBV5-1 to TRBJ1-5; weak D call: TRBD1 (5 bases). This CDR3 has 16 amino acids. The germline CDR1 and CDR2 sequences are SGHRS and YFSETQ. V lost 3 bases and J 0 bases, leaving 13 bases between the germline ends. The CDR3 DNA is TGCGCCAGCAGCTCCGACAGAACCTATAGCAATCAGCCCCAGCATTTT. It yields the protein CASSSDRTYSNQPQHF.

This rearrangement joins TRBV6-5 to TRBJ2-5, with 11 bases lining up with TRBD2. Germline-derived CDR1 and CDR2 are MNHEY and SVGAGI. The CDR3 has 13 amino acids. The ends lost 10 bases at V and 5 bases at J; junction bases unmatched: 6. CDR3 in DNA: TGTGCCACGACTAGCGGGGTTTTGGAGACCCAGTACTTC. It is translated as CATTSGVLETQYF.

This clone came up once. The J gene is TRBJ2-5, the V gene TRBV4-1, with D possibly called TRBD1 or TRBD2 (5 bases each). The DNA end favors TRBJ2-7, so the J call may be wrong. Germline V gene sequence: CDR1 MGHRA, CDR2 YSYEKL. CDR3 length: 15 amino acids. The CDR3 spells CASSLPGTGSYEQYF. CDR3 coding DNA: TGCGCCAGCAGCCTACCCGGGACGGGCTCCTACGAGCAGTACTTC.

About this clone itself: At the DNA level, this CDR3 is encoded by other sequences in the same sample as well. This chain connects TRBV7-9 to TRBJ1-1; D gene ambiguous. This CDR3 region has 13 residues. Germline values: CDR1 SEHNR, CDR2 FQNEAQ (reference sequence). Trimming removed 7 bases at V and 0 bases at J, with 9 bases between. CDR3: CASTDALNTEAFF. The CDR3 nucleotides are TGTGCCAGCACCGACGCTTTGAACACTGAAGCTTTCTTT.

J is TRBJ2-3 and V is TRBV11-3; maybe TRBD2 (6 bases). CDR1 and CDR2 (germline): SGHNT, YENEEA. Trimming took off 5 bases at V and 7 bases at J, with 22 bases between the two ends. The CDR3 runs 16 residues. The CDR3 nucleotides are TGTGCCAGCAGCAATAACCAGGGAGGAGTATGGAATACGCAGTATTTT. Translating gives CASSNNQGGVWNTQYF.

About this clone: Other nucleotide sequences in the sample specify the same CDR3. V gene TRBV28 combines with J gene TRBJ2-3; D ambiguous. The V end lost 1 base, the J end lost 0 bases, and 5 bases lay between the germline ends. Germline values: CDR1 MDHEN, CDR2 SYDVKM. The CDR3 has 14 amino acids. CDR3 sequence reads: CASSLSGSTDTQYF. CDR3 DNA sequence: TGTGCCAGCAGTTTATCAGGTAGCACAGATACGCAGTATTTT.

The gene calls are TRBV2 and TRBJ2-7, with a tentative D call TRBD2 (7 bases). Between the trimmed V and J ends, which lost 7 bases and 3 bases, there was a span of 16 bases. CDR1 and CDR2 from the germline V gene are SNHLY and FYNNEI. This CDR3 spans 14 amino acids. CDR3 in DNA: TGTGCCAGCATGGGGGGGCGCGTGTTCTACGAGCAGTACTTC. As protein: CASMGGRVFYEQYF.

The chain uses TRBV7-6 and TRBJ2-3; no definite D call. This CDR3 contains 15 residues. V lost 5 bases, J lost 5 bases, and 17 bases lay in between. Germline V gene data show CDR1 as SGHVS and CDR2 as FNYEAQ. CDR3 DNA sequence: TGTGCCAGCAGCCCAAAGGTAGCTTCCAGAGATACGCAGTATTTT. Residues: CASSPKVASRDTQYF. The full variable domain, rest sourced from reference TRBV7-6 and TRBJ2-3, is GAGVSQSPRYKVTKRGQDVALRCDPISGHVSLYWYRQALGQGPEFLTYFNYEAQQDKSGLPNDRFSAERPEGSISTLTIQRTEQRDSAMYRCASSPKVASRDTQYFGPGTRLTVL.

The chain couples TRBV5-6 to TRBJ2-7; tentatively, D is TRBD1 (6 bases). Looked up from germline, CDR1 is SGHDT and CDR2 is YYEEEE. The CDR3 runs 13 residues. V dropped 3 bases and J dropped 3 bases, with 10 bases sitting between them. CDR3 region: CASSWAGDYEQYF. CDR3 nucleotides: TGTGCCAGCAGCTGGGCAGGGGACTACGAGCAGTACTTC.

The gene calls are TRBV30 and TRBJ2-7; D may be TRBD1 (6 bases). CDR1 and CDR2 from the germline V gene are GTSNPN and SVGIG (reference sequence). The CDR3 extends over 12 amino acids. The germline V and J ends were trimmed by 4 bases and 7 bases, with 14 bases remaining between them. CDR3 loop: CAWNPTGREQYF. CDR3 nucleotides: TGTGCCTGGAACCCCACAGGGCGGGAGCAGTACTTC.

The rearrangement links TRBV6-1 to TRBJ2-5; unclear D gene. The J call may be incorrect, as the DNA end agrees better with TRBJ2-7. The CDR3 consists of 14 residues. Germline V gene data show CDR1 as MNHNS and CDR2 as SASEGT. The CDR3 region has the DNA TGTGCCAGCAGTGGCTTAAGGACCTCCTACGAGCAGTACTTC. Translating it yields CASSGLRTSYEQYF.

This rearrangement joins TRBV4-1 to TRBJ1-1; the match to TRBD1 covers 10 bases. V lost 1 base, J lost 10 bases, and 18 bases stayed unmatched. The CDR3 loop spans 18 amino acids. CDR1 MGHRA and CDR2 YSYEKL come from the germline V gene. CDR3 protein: CASSQGPNPSGTGERAFF. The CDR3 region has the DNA TGCGCCAGCAGCCAAGGCCCCAATCCTTCCGGGACAGGGGAGAGAGCTTTCTTT.

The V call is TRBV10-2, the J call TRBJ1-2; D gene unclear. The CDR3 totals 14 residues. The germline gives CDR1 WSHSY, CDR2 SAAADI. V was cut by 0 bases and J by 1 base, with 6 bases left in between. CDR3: CASSESEGNYGYTF. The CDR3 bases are TGCGCCAGCAGTGAGTCTGAGGGTAACTATGGCTACACCTTC.

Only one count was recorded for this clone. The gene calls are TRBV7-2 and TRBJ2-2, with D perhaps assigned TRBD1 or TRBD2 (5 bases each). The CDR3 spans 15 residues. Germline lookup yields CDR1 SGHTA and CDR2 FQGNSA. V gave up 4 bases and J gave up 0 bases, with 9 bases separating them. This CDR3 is CASSWGTANTGELFF. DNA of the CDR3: TGTGCCAGCAGCTGGGGGACCGCGAACACCGGGGAGCTGTTTTTT.

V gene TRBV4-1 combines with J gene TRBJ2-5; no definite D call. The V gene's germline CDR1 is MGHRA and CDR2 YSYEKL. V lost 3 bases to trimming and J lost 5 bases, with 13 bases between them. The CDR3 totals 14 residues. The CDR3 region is CASSHALRSETQYF. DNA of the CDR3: TGCGCCAGCAGCCACGCCCTTAGATCGGAGACCCAGTACTTC.

CDR3 region: CASFSKMAEEQFF. In nucleotides, the CDR3 is TGTGCCAGTTTTTCCAAAATGGCCGAAGAGCAGTTCTTC. The chain recombines TRBV19 with TRBJ2-1, with no clear D. Between the trimmed V and J ends, which lost 8 bases and 10 bases, there was a span of 18 bases. The germline CDR1 and CDR2 sequences are LNHDA and SQIVND (reference sequence). The CDR3 runs to 13 residues.

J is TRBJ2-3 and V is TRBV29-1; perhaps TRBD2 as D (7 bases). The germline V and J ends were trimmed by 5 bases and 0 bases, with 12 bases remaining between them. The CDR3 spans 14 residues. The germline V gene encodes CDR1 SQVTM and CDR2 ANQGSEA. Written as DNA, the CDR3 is TGCAGCGTTACAGGGAGGGAAAGCACAGATACGCAGTATTTT. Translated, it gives CSVTGRESTDTQYF.

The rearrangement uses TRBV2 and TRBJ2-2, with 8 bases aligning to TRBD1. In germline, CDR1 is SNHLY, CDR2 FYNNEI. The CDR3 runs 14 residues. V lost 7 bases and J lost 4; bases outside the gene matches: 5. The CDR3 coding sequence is TGTGCCAGCACCTGGACAGGGAGCACCGGGGAGCTGTTTTTT. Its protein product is CASTWTGSTGELFF.

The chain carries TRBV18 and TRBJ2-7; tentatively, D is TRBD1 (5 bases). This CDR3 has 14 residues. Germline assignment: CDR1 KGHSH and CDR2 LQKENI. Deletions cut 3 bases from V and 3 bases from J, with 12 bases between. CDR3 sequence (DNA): TGTGCCAGCTCACCGCCATCTCAGGGCTACGAGCAGTACTTC. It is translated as CASSPPSQGYEQYF.

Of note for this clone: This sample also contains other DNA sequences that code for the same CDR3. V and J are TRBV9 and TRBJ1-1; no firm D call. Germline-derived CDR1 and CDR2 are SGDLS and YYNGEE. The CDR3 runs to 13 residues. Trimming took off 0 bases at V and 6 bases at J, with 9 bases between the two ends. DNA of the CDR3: TGTGCCAGCAGCGTAGGTGGCGGTTCTGAAGCTTTCTTT. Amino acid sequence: CASSVGGGSEAFF.

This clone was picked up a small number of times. The CDR3 reads CASSRDRGDIYEQYF. CDR3 bases: TGTGCCAGCAGCCGCGACAGGGGCGATATCTACGAGCAGTACTTC. The chain has TRBV7-2 and TRBJ2-7; 8 positions agree with TRBD1. The germline CDR1 and CDR2 sequences are SGHTA and FQGNSA. V gave up 5 bases and J gave up 3 bases; unmatched junction bases: 9. This CDR3 comprises 15 residues.